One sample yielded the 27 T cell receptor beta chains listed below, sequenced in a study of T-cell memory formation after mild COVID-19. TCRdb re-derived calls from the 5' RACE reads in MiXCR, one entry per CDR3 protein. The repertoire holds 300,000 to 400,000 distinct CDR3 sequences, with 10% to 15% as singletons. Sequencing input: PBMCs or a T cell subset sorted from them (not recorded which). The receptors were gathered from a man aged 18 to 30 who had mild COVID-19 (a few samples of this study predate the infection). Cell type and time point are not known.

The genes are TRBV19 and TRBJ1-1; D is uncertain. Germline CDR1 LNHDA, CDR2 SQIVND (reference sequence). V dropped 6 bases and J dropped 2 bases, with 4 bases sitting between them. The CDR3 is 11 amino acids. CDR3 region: CASRYNTEAFF. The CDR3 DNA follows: TGTGCCAGTAGGTATAACACTGAAGCTTTCTTT.

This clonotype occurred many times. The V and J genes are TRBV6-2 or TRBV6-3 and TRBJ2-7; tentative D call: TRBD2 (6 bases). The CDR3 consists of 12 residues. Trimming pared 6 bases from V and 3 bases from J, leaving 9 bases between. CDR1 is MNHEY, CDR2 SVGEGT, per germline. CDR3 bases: TGTGCCAGCAGCTCCGGGGGCTACGAGCAGTACGTC. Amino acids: CASSSGGYEQYV.

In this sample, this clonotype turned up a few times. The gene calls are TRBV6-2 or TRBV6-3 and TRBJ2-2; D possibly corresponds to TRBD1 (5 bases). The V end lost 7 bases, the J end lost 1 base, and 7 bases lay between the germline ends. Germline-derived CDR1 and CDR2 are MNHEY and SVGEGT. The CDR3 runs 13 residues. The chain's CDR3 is CASIGQNTGELFF. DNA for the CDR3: TGTGCCAGCATAGGACAGAACACCGGGGAGCTGTTTTTT.

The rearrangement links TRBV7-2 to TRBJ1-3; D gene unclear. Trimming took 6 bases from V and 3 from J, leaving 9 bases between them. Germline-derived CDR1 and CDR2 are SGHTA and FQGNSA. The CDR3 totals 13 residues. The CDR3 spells CASSMGYGNTIYF. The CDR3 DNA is TGTGCCAGCAGTATGGGGTATGGAAACACCATATATTTT.

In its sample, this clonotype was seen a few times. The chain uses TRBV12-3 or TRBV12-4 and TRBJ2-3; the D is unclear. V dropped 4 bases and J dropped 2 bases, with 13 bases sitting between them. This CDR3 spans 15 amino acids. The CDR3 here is CASSSPEIFTDTQYF. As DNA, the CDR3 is TGTGCCAGCAGTTCCCCAGAGATCTTCACAGATACGCAGTATTTT.

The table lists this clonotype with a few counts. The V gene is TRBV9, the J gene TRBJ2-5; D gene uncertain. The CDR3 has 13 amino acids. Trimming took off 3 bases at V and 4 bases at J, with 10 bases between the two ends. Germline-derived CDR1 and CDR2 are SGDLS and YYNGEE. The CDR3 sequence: CASSARLVETQYF. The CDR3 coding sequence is TGTGCCAGCAGCGCCCGGCTCGTAGAGACCCAGTACTTC.

The CDR3 region is CASSHLRGHTTGNEQFF. CDR3 sequence (DNA): TGCGCCAGCAGCCACCTGCGGGGACACACAACGGGGAATGAGCAGTTCTTC. V usage is TRBV4-3 and J usage is TRBJ2-1; D might be TRBD1 or TRBD2, each matching 6 bases. V was shortened by 3 bases and J by 7 bases, with 22 bases between the two germline ends. This CDR3 is built from 17 residues. Germline loops: CDR1 LGHNA, CDR2 YSLEER.

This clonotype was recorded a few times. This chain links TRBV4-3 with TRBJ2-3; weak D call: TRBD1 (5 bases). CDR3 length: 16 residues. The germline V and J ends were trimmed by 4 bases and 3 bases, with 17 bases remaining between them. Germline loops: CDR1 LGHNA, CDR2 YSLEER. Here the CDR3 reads CASSRGSDRKTDTQYF. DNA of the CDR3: TGCGCCAGCAGCCGAGGTAGTGACAGAAAGACAGATACGCAGTATTTT.

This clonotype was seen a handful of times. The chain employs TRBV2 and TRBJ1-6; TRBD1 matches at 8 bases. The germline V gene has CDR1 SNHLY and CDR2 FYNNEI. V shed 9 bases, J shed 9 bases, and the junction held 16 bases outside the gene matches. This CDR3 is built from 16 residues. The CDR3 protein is CARRGQELAGVSPLHF. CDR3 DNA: TGTGCCAGACGGGGACAGGAACTCGCTGGGGTTTCACCCCTCCACTTT. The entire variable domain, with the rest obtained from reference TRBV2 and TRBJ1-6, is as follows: EPEVTQTPSHQVTQMGQEVILRCVPISNHLYFYWYRQILGQKVEFLVSFYNNEISEKSEIFDDQFSVERPDGSNFTLKIRSTKLEDSAMYFCARRGQELAGVSPLHFGNGTRLTVT.

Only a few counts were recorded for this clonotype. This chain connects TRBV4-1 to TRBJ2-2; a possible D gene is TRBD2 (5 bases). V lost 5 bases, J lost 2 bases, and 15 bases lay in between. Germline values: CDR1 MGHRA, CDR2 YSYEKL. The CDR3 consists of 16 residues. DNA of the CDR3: TGCGCCAGCAGCGGGAGCGGACTTCTAAACACCGGGGAGCTGTTTTTT. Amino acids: CASSGSGLLNTGELFF.

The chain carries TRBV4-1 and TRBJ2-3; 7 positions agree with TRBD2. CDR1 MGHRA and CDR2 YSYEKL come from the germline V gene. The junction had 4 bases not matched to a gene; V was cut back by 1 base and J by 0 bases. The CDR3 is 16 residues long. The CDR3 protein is CASSQAGRGSTDTQYF. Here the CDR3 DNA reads TGCGCCAGCAGCCAAGCCGGGCGGGGGAGCACAGATACGCAGTATTTT.

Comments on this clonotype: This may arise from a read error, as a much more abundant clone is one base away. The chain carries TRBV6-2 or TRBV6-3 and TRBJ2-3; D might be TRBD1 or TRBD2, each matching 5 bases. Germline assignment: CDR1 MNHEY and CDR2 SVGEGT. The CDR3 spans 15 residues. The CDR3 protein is CASSTRVRAGDMQYF. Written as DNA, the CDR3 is TGTGCCAGCAGTACCAGGGTTCGTGCGGGCGATATGCAGTATTTT.

CDR3 nucleotide sequence: TGCGCCAGCAGGCGGGCAGGGGGCATGAACACTGAAGCTTTCTTT. It codes for CASRRAGGMNTEAFF. The J gene is TRBJ1-1, the V gene TRBV5-1; 8 nucleotides match TRBD1. From germline, CDR1 is SGHRS and CDR2 YFSETQ. The V segment lost 5 bases and the J segment 0 bases; nucleotides outside the gene matches: 6. The length of the CDR3 is 15 residues.

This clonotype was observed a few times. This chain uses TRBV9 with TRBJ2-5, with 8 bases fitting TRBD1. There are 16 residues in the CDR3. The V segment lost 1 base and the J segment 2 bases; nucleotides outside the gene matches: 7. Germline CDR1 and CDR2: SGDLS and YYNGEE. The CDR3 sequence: CASSVNPGTGQETQYF. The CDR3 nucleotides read TGTGCCAGCAGCGTAAACCCCGGGACAGGACAAGAGACCCAGTACTTC.

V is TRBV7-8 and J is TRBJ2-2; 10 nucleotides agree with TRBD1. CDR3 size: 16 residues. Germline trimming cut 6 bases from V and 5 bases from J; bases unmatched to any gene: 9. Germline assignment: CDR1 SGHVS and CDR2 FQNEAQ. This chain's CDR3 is CASRTRQGAVTGELFF. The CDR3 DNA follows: TGTGCCAGCAGGACCAGACAGGGGGCGGTTACCGGGGAGCTGTTTTTT.

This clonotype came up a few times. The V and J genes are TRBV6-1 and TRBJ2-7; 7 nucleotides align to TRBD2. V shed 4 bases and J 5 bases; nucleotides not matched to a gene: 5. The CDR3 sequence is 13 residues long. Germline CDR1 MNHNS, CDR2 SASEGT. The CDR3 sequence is CASSAGGSDEQYF. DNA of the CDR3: TGTGCCAGCAGTGCGGGGGGTTCCGACGAGCAGTACTTC.

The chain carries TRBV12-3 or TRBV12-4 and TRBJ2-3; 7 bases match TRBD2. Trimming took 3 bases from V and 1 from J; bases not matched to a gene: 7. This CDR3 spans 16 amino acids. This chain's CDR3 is CASSFAAGVGTDTQYF. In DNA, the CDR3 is TGTGCCAGCAGTTTTGCGGCGGGGGTTGGCACAGATACGCAGTATTTT.

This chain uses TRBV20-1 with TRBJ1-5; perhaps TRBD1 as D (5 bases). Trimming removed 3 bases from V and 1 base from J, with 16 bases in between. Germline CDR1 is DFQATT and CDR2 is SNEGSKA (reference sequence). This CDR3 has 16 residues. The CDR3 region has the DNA TGCAGTGCTAGCGCTTGGGGGGGTCTAAGCAATCAGCCCCAGCATTTT. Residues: CSASAWGGLSNQPQHF.

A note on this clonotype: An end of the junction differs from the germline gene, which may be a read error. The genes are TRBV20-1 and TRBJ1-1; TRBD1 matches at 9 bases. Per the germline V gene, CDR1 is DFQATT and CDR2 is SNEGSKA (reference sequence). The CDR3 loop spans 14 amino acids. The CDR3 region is CSARRTGASTEAFF. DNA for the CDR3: TGCAGTGCTAGACGGACAGGGGCAAGCACTGAAGCCTTCTTT.

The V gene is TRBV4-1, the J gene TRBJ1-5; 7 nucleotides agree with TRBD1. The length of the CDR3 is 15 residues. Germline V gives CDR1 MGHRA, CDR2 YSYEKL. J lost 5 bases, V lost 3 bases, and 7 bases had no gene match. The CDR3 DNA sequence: TGCGCCAGCAGCCAGAGGGACAGTAAAGATCAGCCCCAGCATTTT. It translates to CASSQRDSKDQPQHF.

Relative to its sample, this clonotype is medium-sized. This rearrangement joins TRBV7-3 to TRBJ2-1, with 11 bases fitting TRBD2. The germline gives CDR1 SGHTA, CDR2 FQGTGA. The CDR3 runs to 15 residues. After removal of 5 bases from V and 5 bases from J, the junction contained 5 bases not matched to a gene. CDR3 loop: CASSVGLAGNNEQFF. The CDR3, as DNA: TGTGCCAGCAGCGTTGGACTAGCGGGTAACAATGAGCAGTTCTTC.

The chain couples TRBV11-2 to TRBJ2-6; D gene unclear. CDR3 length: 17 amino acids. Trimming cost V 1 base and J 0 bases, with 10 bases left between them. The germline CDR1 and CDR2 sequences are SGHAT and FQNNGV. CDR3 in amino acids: CASSLVLIASGANVLTF. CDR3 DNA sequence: TGTGCCAGCAGCTTAGTTCTGATAGCCTCTGGGGCCAACGTCCTGACTTTC. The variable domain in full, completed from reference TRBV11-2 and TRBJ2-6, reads EAGVAQSPRYKIIEKRQSVAFWCNPISGHATLYWYQQILGQGPKLLIQFQNNGVVDDSQLPKDRFSAERLKGVDSTLKIQPAKLEDSAVYLCASSLVLIASGANVLTFGAGSRLTVL.

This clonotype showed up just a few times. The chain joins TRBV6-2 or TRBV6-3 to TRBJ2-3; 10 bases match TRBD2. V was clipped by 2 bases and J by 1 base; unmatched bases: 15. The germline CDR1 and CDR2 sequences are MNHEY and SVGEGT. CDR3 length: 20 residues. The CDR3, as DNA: TGTGCCAGCAGTTACCCATCGGGTAGCGGGGGGACCCCTGGCACAGATACGCAGTATTTT. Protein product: CASSYPSGSGGTPGTDTQYF.

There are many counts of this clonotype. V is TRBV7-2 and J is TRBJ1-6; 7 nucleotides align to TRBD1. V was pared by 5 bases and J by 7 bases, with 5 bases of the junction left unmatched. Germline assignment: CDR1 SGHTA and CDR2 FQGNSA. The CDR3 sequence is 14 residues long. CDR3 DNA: TGTGCCAGCAGCACCGACAGGGTAAATTCACCCCTCCACTTT. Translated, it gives CASSTDRVNSPLHF. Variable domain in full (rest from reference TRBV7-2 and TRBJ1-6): GAGVSQSPSNKVTEKGKDVELRCDPISGHTALYWYRQSLGQGLEFLIYFQGNSAPDKSGLPSDRFSAERTGGSVSTLTIQRTQQEDSAVYLCASSTDRVNSPLHFGNGTRLTVT.

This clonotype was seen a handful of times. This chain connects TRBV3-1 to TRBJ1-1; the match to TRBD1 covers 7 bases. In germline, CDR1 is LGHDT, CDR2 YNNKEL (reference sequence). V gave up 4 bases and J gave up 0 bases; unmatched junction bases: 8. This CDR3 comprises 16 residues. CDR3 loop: CASSRDRLPMNTEAFF. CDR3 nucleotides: TGTGCCAGCAGCCGGGACAGACTTCCCATGAACACTGAAGCTTTCTTT.

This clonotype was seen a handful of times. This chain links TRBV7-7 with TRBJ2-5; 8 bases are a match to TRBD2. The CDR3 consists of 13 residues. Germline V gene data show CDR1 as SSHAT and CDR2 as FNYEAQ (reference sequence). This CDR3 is CASQNPGGETQYF. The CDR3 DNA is TGTGCTAGCCAAAACCCGGGGGGGGAGACCCAGTACTTC.

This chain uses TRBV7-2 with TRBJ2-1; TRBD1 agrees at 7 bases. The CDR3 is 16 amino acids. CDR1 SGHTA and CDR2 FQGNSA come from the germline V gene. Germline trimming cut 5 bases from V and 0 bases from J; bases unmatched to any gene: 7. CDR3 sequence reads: CASSLRQGNSYNEQFF. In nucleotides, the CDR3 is TGTGCCAGCAGCCTTAGACAGGGAAACTCCTACAATGAGCAGTTCTTC.